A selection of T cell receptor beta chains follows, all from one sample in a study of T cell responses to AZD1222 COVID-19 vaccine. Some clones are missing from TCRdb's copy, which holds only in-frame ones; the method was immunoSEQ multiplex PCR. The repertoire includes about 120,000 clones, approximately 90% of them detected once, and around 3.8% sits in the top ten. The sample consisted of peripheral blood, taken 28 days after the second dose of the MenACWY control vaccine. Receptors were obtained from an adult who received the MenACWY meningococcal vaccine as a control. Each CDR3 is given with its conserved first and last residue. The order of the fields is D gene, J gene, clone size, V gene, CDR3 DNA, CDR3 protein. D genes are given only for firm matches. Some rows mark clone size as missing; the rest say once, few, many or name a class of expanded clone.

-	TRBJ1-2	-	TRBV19	TGTGCCGCCGGCCCCAGGGGCTACGATGGCTACACCTTC	CAAGPRGYDGYTF
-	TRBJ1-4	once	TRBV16	TGTGCCAGCAGCCGGGGCAATAATGAAAAACTGTTTTTT	CASSRGNNEKLFF
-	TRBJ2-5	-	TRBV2	TGTGCCAGCCGCGAAGCCGCGTTGGTAGAGACCCAGTACTTC	CASREAALVETQYF
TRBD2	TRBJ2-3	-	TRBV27	TGTGCCAGCAAACTAGCGGGAGTTGTAGATACGCAGTATTTT	CASKLAGVVDTQYF
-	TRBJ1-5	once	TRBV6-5	TGTGCCAGCGGCGCCAACAGAAATCAGCCCCAGCATTTT	CASGANRNQPQHF
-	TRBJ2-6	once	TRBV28	TGTGCCAGCAGCGTAACAGGGACCACTGGGGCCAACGTCCTGACTTTC	CASSVTGTTGANVLTF
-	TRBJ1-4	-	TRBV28	TGTGCCAGCAGCAATGGAAAACTGTTTTTT	CASSNGKLFF
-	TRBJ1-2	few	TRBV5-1	TGCGCCAGCAGCTTGGATGAGTATGGCTACACCTTC	CASSLDEYGYTF
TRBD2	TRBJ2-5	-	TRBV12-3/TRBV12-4	TGTGCCAGCGCTAGCGGGGCCATAGCGTCCCAGTACTTC	CASASGAIASQYF
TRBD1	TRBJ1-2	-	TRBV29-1	TGCAGCGCCGGAAGCGGGACAGACGGCTACACCTTC	CSAGSGTDGYTF
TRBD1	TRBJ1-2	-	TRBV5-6	TGTGCCAGCAGCTCAGACAGGGGATCGAGCTACACCTTC	CASSSDRGSSYTF
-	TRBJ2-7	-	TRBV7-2	TGTGCCAGCAGCTTAGACAAGTCGCAGCAGTACTTC	CASSLDKSQQYF
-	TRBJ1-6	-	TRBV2	TGTGCCAGCAGTGAAACAGGATATAATTCACCCCTCCACTTT	CASSETGYNSPLHF
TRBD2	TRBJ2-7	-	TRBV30	TGTGCCTGGAGTGTAGGGTCTAGCGGGAGATACGAGCAGTACTTC	CAWSVGSSGRYEQYF
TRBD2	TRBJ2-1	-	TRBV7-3	TGTGCCAGCAGCTTAGCCTCGACTAGCGGGTTCGGATTCAATGAGCAGTTCTTC	CASSLASTSGFGFNEQFF
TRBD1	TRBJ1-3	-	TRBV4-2	TGTGCCAGCAGCCAAGTTGACAGGGCTGGAAACACCATATATTTT	CASSQVDRAGNTIYF
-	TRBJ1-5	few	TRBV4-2	TGTGCCAGCAGCCAAGTAGACGTTAGCAATCAGCCCCAGCATTTT	CASSQVDVSNQPQHF
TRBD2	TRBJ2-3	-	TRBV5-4	TGTGCCAGCAGCGAGAAGACTAGCTACATTCCCACAGATACGCAGTATTTT	CASSEKTSYIPTDTQYF
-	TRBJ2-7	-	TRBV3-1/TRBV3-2	TGTGCCAGCAGCCAGGGGGGCTACGAGCAGTACTTC	CASSQGGYEQYF
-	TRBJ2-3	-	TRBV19	TGTGCCAGTATGGGAGTGGGGCCCGATACGCAGTATTTT	CASMGVGPDTQYF
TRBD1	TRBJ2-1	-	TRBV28	TGTGCCAGCAGTTCCCCCCAACGGGACAGGGGAGGTTCGTGGAATGAGCAGTTCTTC	CASSSPQRDRGGSWNEQFF
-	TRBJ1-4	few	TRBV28	TGTGCCAGCAGTTTAGCGGAAACTGAAAAACTGTTTTTT	CASSLAETEKLFF
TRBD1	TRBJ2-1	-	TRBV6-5	TGTGCCAGCAGCCGAGACAGGGGAAGGCAGTTCTTC	CASSRDRGRQFF
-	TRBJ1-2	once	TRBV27	TGTGCCAGCACCTCCGCTCCCGGCCTCTATGGCTACACCTTC	CASTSAPGLYGYTF
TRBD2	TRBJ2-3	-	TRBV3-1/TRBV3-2	TGTGCCAGCAGCCCCAAGGGACTAGCGGGGGGTTCTTACACAGATACGCAGTATTTT	CASSPKGLAGGSYTDTQYF
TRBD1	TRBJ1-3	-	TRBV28	TGTGCCAGCAGTCCGCGGACAGGCAGCTCTGGAAACACCATATATTTT	CASSPRTGSSGNTIYF
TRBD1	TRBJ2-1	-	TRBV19	TGTGCCAGTAGTATAAAAGCAGGGGGCGCCTACAATGAGCAGTTCTTC	CASSIKAGGAYNEQFF
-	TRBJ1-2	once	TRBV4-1	-	CASSQIPLWQSPNYGYTF
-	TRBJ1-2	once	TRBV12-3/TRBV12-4	TGTGCCAGCGCTCGGGCAGGGGACTATGGCTACACCTTC	CASARAGDYGYTF
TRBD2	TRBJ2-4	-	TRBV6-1	TGTGCCAGCAGTGAAGAGGCTAGCGGGGGCAAAAACATTCAGTACTTC	CASSEEASGGKNIQYF
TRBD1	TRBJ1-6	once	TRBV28	TGTGCCAGCAGTTCCCGGGACAGTCCTAATTCACCCCTCCACTTT	CASSSRDSPNSPLHF
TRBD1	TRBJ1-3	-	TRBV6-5	TGTGCCAGCAGACAGACAGGGGCTGGAAACACCATATATTTT	CASRQTGAGNTIYF
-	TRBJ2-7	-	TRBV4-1	TGCGCCAGCAGCCAATTCTTCTCCCCGGCTCGCCGGACCTACGAGCAGTACTTC	CASSQFFSPARRTYEQYF
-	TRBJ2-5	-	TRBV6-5	TGTGCCAGCAGTTACACGCCGCGGGAGACCCAGTACTTC	CASSYTPRETQYF
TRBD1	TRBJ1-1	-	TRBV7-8	TGTGCCAGCAGCTTTACAGGGGGCACTGAAGCTTTCTTT	CASSFTGGTEAFF
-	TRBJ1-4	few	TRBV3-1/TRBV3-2	TGTGCCAGCAGCCAAGGCAACCAGGGTCATGAAAAACTGTTTTTT	CASSQGNQGHEKLFF
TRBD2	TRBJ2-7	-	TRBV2	TGTGCCAGCAGGGGACTAGCGGGGTACGAGCAGTACTTC	CASRGLAGYEQYF
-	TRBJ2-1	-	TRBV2	TGTGCCAGCGCTGCCTGGGGGGGCACCTACAATGAGCAGTTCTTC	CASAAWGGTYNEQFF
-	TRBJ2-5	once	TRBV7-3	TGTGCCAGCAGCTTAAATCCTGGGGGGCAGGAGACCCAGTACTTC	CASSLNPGGQETQYF
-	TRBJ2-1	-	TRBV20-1	TGCAGTGCTCCGAAGGTCAATGAGCAGTTCTTC	CSAPKVNEQFF
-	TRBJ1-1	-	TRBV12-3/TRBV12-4	TGTGCCAGCAGCCCGGCCGTGAACACTGAAGCTTTCTTT	CASSPAVNTEAFF
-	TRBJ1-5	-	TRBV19	TGTGCCAGTAGTATCCGACCAGGGCTCCCGAATCAGCCCCAGCATTTT	CASSIRPGLPNQPQHF
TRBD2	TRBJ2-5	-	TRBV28	TGTGCCAGCAGTTACTTTACTAGCGGGACCGGAGAAGAGACCCAGTACTTC	CASSYFTSGTGEETQYF
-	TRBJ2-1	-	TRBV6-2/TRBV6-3	TGTGCCAGCAGTTATACATGGGAGCAGTTCTTC	CASSYTWEQFF
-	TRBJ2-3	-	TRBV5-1	TGCGCCAGCAAGGGGGACGCTAGCACAGATACGCAGTATTTT	CASKGDASTDTQYF
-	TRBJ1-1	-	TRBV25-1	TGTGCCAGCAGTGAATCCACCCTGGGACGGAGGAACACTGAAGCTTTCTTT	CASSESTLGRRNTEAFF
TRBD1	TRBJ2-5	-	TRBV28	TGTGCCAGCAGTCCATGGGACAGTTTCCTCCCTAGGCGGGAGACCCAGTACTTC	CASSPWDSFLPRRETQYF
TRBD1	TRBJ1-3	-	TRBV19	TGTGCCAGTACTCCAAGGCAACAGGGGGCTGGAAACACCATATATTTT	CASTPRQQGAGNTIYF
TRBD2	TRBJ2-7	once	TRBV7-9	TGTGCCAGCAGCGCACCCGGGACTAGCGGTTCCTACGAGCAGTACTTC	CASSAPGTSGSYEQYF
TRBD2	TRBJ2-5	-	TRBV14	TGTGCCAGCAGCCATACGGGACTACTACATTCGAGACAAGAGACCCAGTACTTC	CASSHTGLLHSRQETQYF
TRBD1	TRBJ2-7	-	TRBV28	TGTGCCAGCAGTCCCAGGACAGGGGCGGGGTACGAGCAGTACTTC	CASSPRTGAGYEQYF
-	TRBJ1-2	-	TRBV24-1	TGTGCCACCAGTGATTCTTGGAACAGGGATGGCTACACCTTC	CATSDSWNRDGYTF
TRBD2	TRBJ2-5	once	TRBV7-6	TGTGCCAGCAGCTCCACTAGCGGAGATCAAGAGACCCAGTACTTC	CASSSTSGDQETQYF
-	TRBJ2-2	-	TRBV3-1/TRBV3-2	TGTGCCAGCAGCCAAGCCTCTCTAGGCTTCACCGGGGAGCTGTTTTTT	CASSQASLGFTGELFF
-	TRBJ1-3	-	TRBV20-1	TGCAGTGCTGAGACAGGAAACACCATATATTTT	CSAETGNTIYF
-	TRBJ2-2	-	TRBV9	TGTGCCAGCAGCTTACAGAGTACCGGGGAGCTGTTTTTT	CASSLQSTGELFF
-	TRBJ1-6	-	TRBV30	TGTGCCTGGAGTGCGATCGGGCAGCAGAGTCCACCCCTCCACTTT	CAWSAIGQQSPPLHF
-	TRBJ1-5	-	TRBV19	TGTGCCAGTAGTATAGACTATAGCAATCAGCCCCAGCATTTT	CASSIDYSNQPQHF
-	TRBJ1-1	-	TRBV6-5	TGTGCCAGCATAGGGGCGGTGAACACTGAAGCTTTCTTT	CASIGAVNTEAFF
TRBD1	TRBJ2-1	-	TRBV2	TGTGCCAGCAGTGAGGCCGGGACAGGAGTCAATGAGCAGTTCTTC	CASSEAGTGVNEQFF